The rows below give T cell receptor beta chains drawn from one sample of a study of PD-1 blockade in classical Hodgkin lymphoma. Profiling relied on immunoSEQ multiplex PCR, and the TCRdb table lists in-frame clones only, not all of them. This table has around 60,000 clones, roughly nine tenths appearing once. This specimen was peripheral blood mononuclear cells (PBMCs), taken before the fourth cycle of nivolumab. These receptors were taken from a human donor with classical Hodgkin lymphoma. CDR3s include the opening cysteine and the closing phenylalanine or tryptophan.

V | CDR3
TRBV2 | CASRGLDSYEQYF
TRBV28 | CATHKQGAKNIQYF
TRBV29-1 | CSVVDSYEQYF
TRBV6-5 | CASSYLQQGSGYTF
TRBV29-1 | CSVAGVATEAFF
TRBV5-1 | CASSGVDTDTQYF
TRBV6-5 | CASRPPGLSHEQYF
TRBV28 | CASSPSGGAYEQYF
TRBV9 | CASSVPSNEQFF
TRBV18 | CASSPKIAGGDTQYF
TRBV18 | CASSPSPGRLNTEAFF
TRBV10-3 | CASTSWDTQYF
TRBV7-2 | CASSAQGALEQYF
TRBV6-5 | CASGPPGYEQYF
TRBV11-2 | CASSPSGVSNEQYF
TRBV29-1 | CSVEEYDEAFF
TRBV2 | CASRFNGAGYGYTF
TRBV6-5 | CASSQQGQETQYF